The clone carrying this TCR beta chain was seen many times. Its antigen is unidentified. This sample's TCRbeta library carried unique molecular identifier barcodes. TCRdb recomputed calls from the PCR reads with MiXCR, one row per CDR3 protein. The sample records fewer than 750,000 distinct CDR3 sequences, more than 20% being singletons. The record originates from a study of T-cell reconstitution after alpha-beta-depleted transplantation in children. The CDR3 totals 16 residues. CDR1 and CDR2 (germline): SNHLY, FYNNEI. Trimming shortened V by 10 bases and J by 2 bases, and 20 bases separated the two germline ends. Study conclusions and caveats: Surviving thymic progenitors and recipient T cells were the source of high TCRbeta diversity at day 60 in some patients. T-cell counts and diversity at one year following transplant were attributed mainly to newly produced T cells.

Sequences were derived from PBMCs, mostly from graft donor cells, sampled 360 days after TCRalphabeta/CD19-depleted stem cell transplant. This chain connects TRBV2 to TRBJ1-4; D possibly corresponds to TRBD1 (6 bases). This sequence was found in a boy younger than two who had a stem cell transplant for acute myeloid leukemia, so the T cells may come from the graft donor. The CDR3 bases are TGTGCCACCCTGCGGGACAATCCGGCGACTAATGAAAAACTGTTTTTT. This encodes CATLRDNPATNEKLFF. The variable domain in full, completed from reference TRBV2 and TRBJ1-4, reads EPEVTQTPSHQVTQMGQEVILRCVPISNHLYFYWYRQILGQKVEFLVSFYNNEISEKSEIFDDQFSVERPDGSNFTLKIRSTKLEDSAMYFCATLRDNPATNEKLFFGSGTQLSVL.